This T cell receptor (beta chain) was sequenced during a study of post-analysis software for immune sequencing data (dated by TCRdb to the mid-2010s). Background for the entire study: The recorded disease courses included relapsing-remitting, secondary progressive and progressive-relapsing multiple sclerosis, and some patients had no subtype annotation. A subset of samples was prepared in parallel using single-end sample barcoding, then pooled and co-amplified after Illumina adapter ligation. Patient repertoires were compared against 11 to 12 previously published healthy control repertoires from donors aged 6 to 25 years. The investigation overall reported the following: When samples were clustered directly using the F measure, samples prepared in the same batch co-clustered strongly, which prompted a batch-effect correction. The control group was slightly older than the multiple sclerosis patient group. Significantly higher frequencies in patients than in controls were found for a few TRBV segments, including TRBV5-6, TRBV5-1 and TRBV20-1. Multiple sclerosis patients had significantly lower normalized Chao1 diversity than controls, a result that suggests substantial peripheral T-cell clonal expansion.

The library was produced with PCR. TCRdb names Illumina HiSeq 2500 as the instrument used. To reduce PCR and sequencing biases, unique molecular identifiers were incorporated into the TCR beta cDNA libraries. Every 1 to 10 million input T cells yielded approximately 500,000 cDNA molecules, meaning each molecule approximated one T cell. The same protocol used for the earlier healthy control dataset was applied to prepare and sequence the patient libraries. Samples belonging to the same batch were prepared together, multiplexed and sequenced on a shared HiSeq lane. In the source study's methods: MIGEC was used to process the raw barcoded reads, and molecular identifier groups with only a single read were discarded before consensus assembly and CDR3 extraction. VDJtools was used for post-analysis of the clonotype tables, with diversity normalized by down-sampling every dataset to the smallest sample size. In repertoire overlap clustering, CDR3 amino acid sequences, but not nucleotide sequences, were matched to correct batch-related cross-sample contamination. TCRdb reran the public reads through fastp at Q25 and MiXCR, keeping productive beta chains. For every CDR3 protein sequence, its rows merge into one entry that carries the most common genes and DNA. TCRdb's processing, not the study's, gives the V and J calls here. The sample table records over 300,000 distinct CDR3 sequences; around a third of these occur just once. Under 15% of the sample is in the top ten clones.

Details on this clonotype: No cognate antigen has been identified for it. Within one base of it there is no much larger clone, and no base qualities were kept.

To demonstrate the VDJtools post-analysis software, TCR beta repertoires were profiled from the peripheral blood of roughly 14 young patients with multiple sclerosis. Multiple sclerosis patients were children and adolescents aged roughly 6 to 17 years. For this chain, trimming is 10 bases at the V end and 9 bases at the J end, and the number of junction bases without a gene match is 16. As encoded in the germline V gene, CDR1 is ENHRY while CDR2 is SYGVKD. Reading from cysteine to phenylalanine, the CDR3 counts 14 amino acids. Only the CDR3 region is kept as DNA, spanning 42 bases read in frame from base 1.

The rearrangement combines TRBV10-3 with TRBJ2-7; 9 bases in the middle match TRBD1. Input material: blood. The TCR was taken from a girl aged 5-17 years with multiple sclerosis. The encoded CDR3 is CATRPRDRDNGQYF. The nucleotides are TGTGCCACCAGACCTCGGGACAGGGACAACGGGCAGTACTTC.